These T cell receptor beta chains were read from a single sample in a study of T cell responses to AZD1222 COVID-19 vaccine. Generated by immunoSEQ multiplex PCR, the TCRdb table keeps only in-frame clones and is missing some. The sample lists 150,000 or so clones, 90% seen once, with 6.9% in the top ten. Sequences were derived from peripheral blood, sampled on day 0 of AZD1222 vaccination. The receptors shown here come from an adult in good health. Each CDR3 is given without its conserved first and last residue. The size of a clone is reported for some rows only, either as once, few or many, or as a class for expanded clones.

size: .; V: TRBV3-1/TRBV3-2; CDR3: ASSNGQFNQPQH
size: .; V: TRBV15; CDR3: ATSREKVDNEKLF
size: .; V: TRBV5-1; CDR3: ASSPDRAIYNSPLH
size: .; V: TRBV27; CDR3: ASSRSSGGAREQY
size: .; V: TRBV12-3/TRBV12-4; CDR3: ASSLSDYTQY
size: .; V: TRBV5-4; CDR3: ASSQNYEQY
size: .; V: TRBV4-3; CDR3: ASSQGTQGQNEQF
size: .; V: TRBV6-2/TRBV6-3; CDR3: ASSRYNYGYT
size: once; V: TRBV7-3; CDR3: ASSPGWGYGYT
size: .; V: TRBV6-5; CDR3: ASRDSSYGYT
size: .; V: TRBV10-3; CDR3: AIRLGGPQETQY
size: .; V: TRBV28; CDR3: ASTTSGGGNSPLH
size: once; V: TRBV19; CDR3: ASSMLWGGPDEQY
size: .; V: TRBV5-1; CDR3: ASSLGQSSGNTIY
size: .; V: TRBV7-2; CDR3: ASSLGAEMPSYEQY
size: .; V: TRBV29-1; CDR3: SVRGGEYGYT
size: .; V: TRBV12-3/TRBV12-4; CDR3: ASSLSSGNEQF
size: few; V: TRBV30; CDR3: AWKGGLNTEAF
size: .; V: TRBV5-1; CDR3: ASRVGSTDTQY
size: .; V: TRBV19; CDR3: ASSIDGVTGGELF
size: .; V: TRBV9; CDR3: ASSPRGVAGSSGNTIY
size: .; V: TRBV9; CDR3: ASSKQNSPLH